Shown below are 7 T cell receptor beta chains from a single sample sequenced in a study of T cell responses to AZD1222 COVID-19 vaccine (dated by TCRdb to the early 2020s). Read against the paper, the sample's time point label means: baseline before first vaccination. Library preparation used the immunoSEQ multiplex PCR assay. TCRdb retrieved this table from immuneACCESS and kept in-frame rearrangements only. Not all clones are present; in checked studies, unresolved V genes account for under half, and no reason is known for the remainder. The sample includes 180,000 or so clones, with just over 90% observed a single time. The ten largest clones capture about 3% of the sample. The sequenced sample was peripheral blood, obtained on day 0 of AZD1222 vaccination. These TCRs come from an adult in good health.

The V and J genes are TRBV30 and TRBJ1-1; 8 nucleotides line up with TRBD1. The CDR3 runs to 14 residues. After removal of 5 bases from V and 2 bases from J, the junction contained 7 bases not matched to a gene. Germline lookup yields CDR1 GTSNPN and CDR2 SVGIG (reference sequence). CDR3: CAWGLQGANTEAFF. CDR3 bases: TGTGCCTGGGGACTCCAGGGGGCTAACACTGAAGCTTTCTTT.

The chain recombines TRBV6-1 with TRBJ1-5; weak D call: TRBD1 (5 bases). This CDR3 is 15 amino acids long. CDR1 and CDR2 from the germline V gene are MNHNS and SASEGT. V was clipped by 7 bases and J by 1 base, with 14 bases between them. DNA of the CDR3: TGTGCCAGCACTGGGGGGTCCGGGAGCAATCAGCCCCAGCATTTT. It codes for CASTGGSGSNQPQHF.

The rearrangement links TRBV4-2 to TRBJ1-2, with a tentative D call TRBD1 (5 bases). With 1 base removed from V and 7 bases from J, the gap between germline ends came to 19 bases. The CDR3 contains 16 residues. Germline V gene lookup returns CDR1 LGHNA and CDR2 YNFKEQ. In nucleotides, the CDR3 is TGTGCCAGCAGCCAAGGCCTAGAGGGGACCGCGGGTGGCTACACCTTC. Translated: CASSQGLEGTAGGYTF.

About this clone: Mismatch with germline at one junction end may stem from a read error. The chain couples TRBV6-1 to TRBJ2-3, with a weak D call TRBD2 (7 bases). This CDR3 spans 17 amino acids. CDR1 is MNHNS, CDR2 SASEGT, per germline. As DNA, the CDR3 is TGTGCCAGCAGTGAAGCCTTGGGGGGGCTTTTCACAGGTACGCAGTATTTT. Its protein product is CASSEALGGLFTGTQYF.

J is TRBJ1-5 and V is TRBV18; possible D gene TRBD1, 5 bases. The CDR3 has 16 residues. V dropped 5 bases and J dropped 4 bases, with 18 bases sitting between them. The germline gives CDR1 KGHSH, CDR2 LQKENI. DNA for the CDR3: TGTGCCAGCTCAACTAACAACCCGGGGCAGAATCAGCCCCAGCATTTT. Translated: CASSTNNPGQNQPQHF. The complete variable domain, with remaining parts taken from reference TRBV18 and TRBJ1-5, reads NAGVMQNPRHLVRRRGQEARLRCSPMKGHSHVYWYRQLPEEGLKFMVYLQKENIIDESGMPKERFSAEFPKEGPSILRIQQVVRGDSAAYFCASSTNNPGQNQPQHFGDGTRLSIL.

The chain combines TRBV9 with TRBJ2-1; 8 bases map to TRBD1. With 3 bases clipped from V and 2 bases from J, the junction kept 7 bases outside the gene matches. The CDR3 is 16 residues long. CDR1 SGDLS and CDR2 YYNGEE come from the germline V gene. This chain's CDR3 is CASSAGQGQAYNEQFF. The DNA of the CDR3 is TGTGCCAGCAGCGCCGGACAGGGCCAAGCCTACAATGAGCAGTTCTTC.

Turning to this clone: The junction does not match germline at one end; this may be a read error. The chain links TRBV20-1 to TRBJ1-2; D gene unclear. Germline V CDR1 and CDR2: DFQATT, SNEGSKA (reference sequence). The CDR3 is 11 amino acids. In DNA, the CDR3 is TGCAGTGCTAGACCCTGGTCGGACGCCTCCTTC. Encoded protein: CSARPWSDASF.